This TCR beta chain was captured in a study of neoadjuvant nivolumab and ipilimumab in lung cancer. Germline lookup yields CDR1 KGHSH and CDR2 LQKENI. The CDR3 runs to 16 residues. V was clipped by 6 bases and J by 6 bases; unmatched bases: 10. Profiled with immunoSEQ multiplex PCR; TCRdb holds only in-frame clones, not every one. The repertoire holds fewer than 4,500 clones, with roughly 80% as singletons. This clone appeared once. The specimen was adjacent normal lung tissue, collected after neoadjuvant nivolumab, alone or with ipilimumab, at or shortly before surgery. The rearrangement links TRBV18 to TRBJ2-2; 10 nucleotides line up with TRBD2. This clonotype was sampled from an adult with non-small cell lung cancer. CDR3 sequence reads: CASSPLAGVNAGELFF. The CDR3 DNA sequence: TGTGCCAGCTCGCCCCTAGCGGGGGTAAATGCCGGGGAGCTGTTTTTT.